This T cell receptor (beta chain) derives from a study of T-cell reconstitution after alpha-beta-depleted transplantation in children. Unique molecular identifiers tagged the TCRbeta library. TCRdb processed the PCR reads anew with MiXCR; each CDR3 protein has one entry. The data hold approximately 350,000 distinct CDR3 sequences, with 10% observed a single time. This clonotype turned up a few times. V was cut by 4 bases and J by 0 bases, with 7 bases left in between. Germline V gene sequence: CDR1 LNHNV, CDR2 YYDKDF (reference sequence). CDR3 length equals 15 residues. The sample here was PBMCs from the stem cell graft donor, taken from the stem cell graft. This sequence was found in a human donor who donated a stem cell graft to a child with acute lymphoblastic leukemia. The chain recombines TRBV15 with TRBJ2-6, with a possible D match to TRBD2 (5 bases). The CDR3 DNA reads TGTGCCACCAGCAATCGGGGCTCTGGGGCCAACGTCCTGACTTTC. Amino acids: CATSNRGSGANVLTF.